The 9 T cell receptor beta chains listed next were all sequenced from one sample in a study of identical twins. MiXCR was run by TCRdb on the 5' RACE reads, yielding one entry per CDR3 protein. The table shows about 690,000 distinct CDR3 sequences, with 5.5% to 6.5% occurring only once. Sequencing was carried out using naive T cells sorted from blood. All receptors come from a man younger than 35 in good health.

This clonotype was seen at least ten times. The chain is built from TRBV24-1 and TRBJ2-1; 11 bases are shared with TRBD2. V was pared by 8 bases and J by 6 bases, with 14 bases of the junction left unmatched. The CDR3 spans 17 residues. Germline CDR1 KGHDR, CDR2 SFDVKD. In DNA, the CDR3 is TGTGCCACCAAAGGGACTAGCGGAATACCCGGTATCAATGAGCAGTTCTTC. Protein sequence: CATKGTSGIPGINEQFF.

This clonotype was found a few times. CDR3 nucleotide sequence: TGTGCCAGCAGCTCCGCGGACAGGGTATATCAAGAGACCCAGTACTTC. Translated, it gives CASSSADRVYQETQYF. The chain couples TRBV11-2 to TRBJ2-5; 8 bases match TRBD1. The CDR3 covers 16 residues. After removal of 4 bases from V and 2 bases from J, the junction contained 9 bases not matched to a gene. CDR1 SGHAT and CDR2 FQNNGV come from the germline V gene.

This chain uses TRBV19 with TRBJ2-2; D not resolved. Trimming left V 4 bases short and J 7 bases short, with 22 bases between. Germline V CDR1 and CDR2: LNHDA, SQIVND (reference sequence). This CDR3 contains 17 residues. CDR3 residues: CASSTRALVFIGGELFF. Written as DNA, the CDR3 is TGTGCCAGTAGTACTAGGGCCCTGGTATTTATTGGCGGGGAGCTGTTTTTT. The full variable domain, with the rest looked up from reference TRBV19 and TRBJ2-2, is DGGITQSPKYLFRKEGQNVTLSCEQNLNHDAMYWYRQDPGQGLRLIYYSQIVNDFQKGDIAEGYSVSREKKESFPLTVTSAQKNPTAFYLCASSTRALVFIGGELFFGEGSRLTVL.

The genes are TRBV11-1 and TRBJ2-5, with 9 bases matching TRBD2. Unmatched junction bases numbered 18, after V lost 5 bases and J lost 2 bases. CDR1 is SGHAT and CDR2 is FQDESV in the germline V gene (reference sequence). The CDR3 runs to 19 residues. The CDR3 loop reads CASSTGFLDTSGPQETQYF. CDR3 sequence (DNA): TGTGCCAGCAGCACAGGGTTTTTGGATACTAGCGGGCCTCAAGAGACCCAGTACTTC.

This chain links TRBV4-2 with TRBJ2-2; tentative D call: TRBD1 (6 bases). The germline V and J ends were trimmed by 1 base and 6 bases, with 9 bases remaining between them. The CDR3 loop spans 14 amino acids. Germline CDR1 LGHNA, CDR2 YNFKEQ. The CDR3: CASSQAQGSGELFF. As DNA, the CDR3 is TGTGCCAGCAGCCAAGCACAGGGTTCCGGGGAGCTGTTTTTT.

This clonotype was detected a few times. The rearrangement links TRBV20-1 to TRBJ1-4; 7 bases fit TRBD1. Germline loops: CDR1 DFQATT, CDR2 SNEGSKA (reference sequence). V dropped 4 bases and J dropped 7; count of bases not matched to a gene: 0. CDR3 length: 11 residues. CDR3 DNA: TGCAGTGCTACAGGGGGTGAAAAACTGTTTTTT. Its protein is CSATGGEKLFF.

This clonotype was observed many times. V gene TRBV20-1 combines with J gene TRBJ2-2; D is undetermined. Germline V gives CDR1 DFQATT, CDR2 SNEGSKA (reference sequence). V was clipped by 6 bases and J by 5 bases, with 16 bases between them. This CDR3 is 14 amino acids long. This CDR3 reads CSAVSGNWTGELFF. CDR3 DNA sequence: TGCAGTGCCGTGTCGGGTAATTGGACCGGGGAGCTGTTTTTT.

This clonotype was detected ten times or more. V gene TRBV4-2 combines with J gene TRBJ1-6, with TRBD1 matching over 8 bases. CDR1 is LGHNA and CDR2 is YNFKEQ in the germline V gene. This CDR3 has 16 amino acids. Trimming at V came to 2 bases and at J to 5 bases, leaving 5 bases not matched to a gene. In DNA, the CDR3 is TGTGCCAGCAGCCAAAAAGGGACAGGTGATAATTCACCCCTCCACTTT. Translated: CASSQKGTGDNSPLHF.

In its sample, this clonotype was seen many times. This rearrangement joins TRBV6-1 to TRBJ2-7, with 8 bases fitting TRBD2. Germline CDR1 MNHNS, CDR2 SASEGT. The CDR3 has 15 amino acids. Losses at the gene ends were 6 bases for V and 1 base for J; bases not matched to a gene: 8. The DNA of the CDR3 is TGTGCCAGCAGCCAGTGGTTAGCGGGATCCTACGAGCAGTACGTC. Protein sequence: CASSQWLAGSYEQYV.